This T cell receptor (beta chain) was captured by sequencing in a study of blood T cell repertoires in COVID-19. The repertoire was sequenced with immunoSEQ multiplex PCR; TCRdb's copy has only in-frame clones and lacks some. Here the sample spans around 140,000 clones, approximately 88% being singletons. CDR1 and CDR2 (germline): SGHAT, FQNNGV. The V gene lost 1 base and the J gene lost 5 bases, with 18 bases spanning the gap. The CDR3 has 17 residues. The chain joins TRBV11-2 to TRBJ1-3; maybe TRBD1 (5 bases). The receptor's source is a man aged 60 to 69 with acute or convalescent COVID-19. The sequencing sample was made of peripheral blood. The CDR3 nucleotides are TGTGCCAGCAGCTTAGGGGTCGGGCAGGGACTGCGAAACACCATATATTTT. Its protein product is CASSLGVGQGLRNTIYF.